Presented here are 30 T cell receptor beta chains from one specimen sequenced in a study of T-cell memory formation after mild COVID-19. TCRdb reprocessed the 5' RACE reads with MiXCR, giving one entry per CDR3 protein. Seen here are some 82,000 distinct CDR3 sequences, around 13% observed once, and the top ten hold 35% to 50%. Sample: PBMCs or a T cell subset sorted from them (not recorded which). These receptors were obtained from a man between 18 and 29 years old who had mild COVID-19 (a few samples of this study predate the infection). Cell type and time point are not known.

This clonotype was detected only a few times. V and J are TRBV4-1 and TRBJ2-7, with TRBD1 matching 9 bases. Trimming at V came to 3 bases and at J to 9 bases, leaving 12 bases not matched to a gene. The CDR3 covers 15 residues. Looked up from germline, CDR1 is MGHRA and CDR2 is YSYEKL. The CDR3 DNA is TGCGCCAGCAGCCAGGCAGCGGACAGGGGTTTCGGGCAGTACTTC. The encoded protein is CASSQAADRGFGQYF.

The chain carries TRBV11-2 and TRBJ2-1, with D maybe TRBD1 (6 bases). Trimming cost V 2 bases and J 2 bases, with 16 bases left between them. Germline lookup yields CDR1 SGHAT and CDR2 FQNNGV. The CDR3 extends over 17 amino acids. Here the CDR3 DNA reads TGTGCCAGCAGCTTAAGGGGTGACAGGCCTCCCTACAATGAGCAGTTCTTC. Protein: CASSLRGDRPPYNEQFF.

This clonotype was recorded a few times. The rearrangement uses TRBV4-3 and TRBJ2-6; D unresolved. This CDR3 region has 16 residues. V lost 0 bases, J lost 1 base, and 7 bases lay in between. Germline V gives CDR1 LGHNA, CDR2 YSLEER. CDR3: CASSQDLGSGANVLTF. The DNA for the CDR3 is TGCGCCAGCAGCCAAGATCTTGGGTCTGGGGCCAACGTCCTGACTTTC.

This clonotype was observed at least ten times. This rearrangement joins TRBV12-3 or TRBV12-4 to TRBJ2-7, with D unclear. The CDR3 length is 12 residues. Trimming took 6 bases from V and 7 from J, leaving 13 bases between them. CDR3 nucleotides: TGTGCCAGCAGAATACCCCTTGGAGAGCAGTACTTC. It encodes CASRIPLGEQYF.

The V gene is TRBV6-2 or TRBV6-3, the J gene TRBJ2-7, with TRBD2 matching over 12 bases. CDR3 size: 17 residues. V was pared by 0 bases and J by 3 bases, with 6 bases of the junction left unmatched. The germline CDR1 and CDR2 sequences are MNHEY and SVGEGT. The CDR3 bases are TGTGCCAGCAGTTACTCGCCTAGCGGGGGGGAGCTCTACGAGCAGTACTTC. Encoded protein: CASSYSPSGGELYEQYF.

Here the CDR3 reads CASSYWESEAFF. CDR3 bases: TGTGCCAGCAGTTACTGGGAAAGTGAAGCTTTCTTT. The chain has TRBV6-2 or TRBV6-3 and TRBJ1-1; D is ambiguous. V lost 1 base, J lost 7 bases, and 7 bases lay in between. This CDR3 comprises 12 residues. CDR1 and CDR2 (germline): MNHEY, SVGEGT.

The rearrangement joins TRBV7-2 to TRBJ1-5; a possible D gene is TRBD1 (5 bases). The CDR3 is 14 residues long. Germline CDR1 SGHTA, CDR2 FQGNSA. V lost 3 bases and J 6 bases, leaving 12 bases between the germline ends. This chain's CDR3 is CASSFGTSGQPQHF. The CDR3 DNA reads TGTGCCAGCAGCTTTGGGACGAGCGGTCAGCCCCAGCATTTT.

This clonotype has ten or more counts. The V and J genes are TRBV20-1 and TRBJ2-7, with D possibly matching TRBD2 (6 bases). Trimming took off 3 bases at V and 6 bases at J, with 18 bases between the two ends. CDR3 size: 14 residues. The germline gives CDR1 DFQATT, CDR2 SNEGSKA (reference sequence). This CDR3 is CSASPGLGGGEQYF. DNA of the CDR3: TGCAGTGCTAGCCCGGGACTGGGAGGAGGCGAGCAGTACTTC.

The gene calls are TRBV12-3 or TRBV12-4 and TRBJ2-5, with TRBD1 as a possible D gene (5 bases). The germline V and J ends were trimmed by 5 bases and 3 bases, with 16 bases remaining between them. The CDR3 is 15 amino acids. CDR3 protein: CASSRSSWGEETQYF. CDR3 nucleotide sequence: TGTGCCAGCAGTCGATCCTCTTGGGGCGAAGAGACCCAGTACTTC.

The rearrangement uses TRBV5-5 and TRBJ2-7, with 11 bases matching TRBD1. CDR1 is SGHKS, CDR2 YYEKEE, per germline (reference sequence). The CDR3 runs 17 residues. Trimming cost V 2 bases and J 2 bases; bases outside gene matches: 9. CDR3 in DNA: TGTGCCAGCAGCTTCGACCGGGACAGGGGGTTTACCTACGAGCAGTACTTC. Its protein product is CASSFDRDRGFTYEQYF.

This clonotype was seen ten or more times. The chain combines TRBV9 with TRBJ1-2; 8 bases match TRBD1. The CDR3 runs 16 residues. The V gene end was trimmed by 4 bases and the J gene end by 2 bases; junction bases not matched to a gene: 10. Germline loops: CDR1 SGDLS, CDR2 YYNGEE. The CDR3 reads CASSPWTGTMNYGYTF. The CDR3 DNA reads as TGTGCCAGCAGCCCATGGACAGGGACGATGAACTATGGCTACACCTTC.

Only a few counts were recorded for this clonotype. V usage is TRBV19 and J usage is TRBJ1-1, with TRBD1 matching over 7 bases. The CDR3 has 13 residues. V lost 4 bases and J lost 4; bases outside the gene matches: 3. Looked up from germline, CDR1 is LNHDA and CDR2 is SQIVND (reference sequence). The CDR3 here is CASSTQGFTEAFF. CDR3 DNA sequence: TGTGCCAGTAGTACACAGGGGTTCACTGAAGCTTTCTTT.

The V call is TRBV9, the J call TRBJ2-3; 7 nucleotides align to TRBD1. CDR3 size: 17 residues. V dropped 2 bases and J dropped 2; count of bases not matched to a gene: 11. Germline lookup yields CDR1 SGDLS and CDR2 YYNGEE. The DNA of the CDR3 is TGTGCCAGCAGCGTCCGGACCGGGACAGCGACCACAGATACGCAGTATTTT. Its protein is CASSVRTGTATTDTQYF.

The V gene is TRBV11-3, the J gene TRBJ1-4; no reliable D call. The CDR3 sequence is 13 residues long. V was trimmed by 7 bases and J by 0 bases, leaving 6 bases between them. The V gene's germline CDR1 is SGHNT and CDR2 YENEEA. The CDR3 DNA is TGTGCCAGCATGATTGCAACTAATGAAAAACTGTTTTTT. This codes for CASMIATNEKLFF. The entire variable domain, with the rest obtained from reference TRBV11-3 and TRBJ1-4, is as follows: EAGVVQSPRYKIIEKKQPVAFWCNPISGHNTLYWYLQNLGQGPELLIRYENEEAVDDSQLPKDRFSAERLKGVDSTLKIQPAELGDSAVYLCASMIATNEKLFFGSGTQLSVL.

This chain connects TRBV7-9 to TRBJ1-2; 9 nucleotides match TRBD1. The junction had 7 bases not matched to a gene; V was cut back by 5 bases and J by 3 bases. The CDR3 runs 15 residues. Germline V lookup: CDR1 SEHNR, CDR2 FQNEAQ (reference sequence). CDR3 residues: CASSPRTGAYYGYTF. The CDR3 region has the DNA TGTGCCAGCAGCCCCCGGACAGGGGCATACTATGGCTACACCTTC.

The chain is built from TRBV21-1 and TRBJ2-6; the table's D call of TRBD1 was not tested on the DNA. TRBV21-1 is a recognized pseudogene. CDR3 length: 17 amino acids. The chain's CDR3 is CANPPGQGDSGANVLTF. In nucleotides, the CDR3 is TGTGCCAACCCCCCCGGACAGGGCGATTCTGGGGCCAACGTCCTGACTTTC.

This clonotype was seen repeatedly, ten times or more. This chain joins TRBV7-3 and TRBJ2-1, with D perhaps TRBD2 (6 bases). Germline values: CDR1 SGHTA, CDR2 FQGTGA. Trimming removed 5 bases from V and 3 bases from J, with 17 bases in between. The CDR3 runs 16 residues. The CDR3 DNA reads TGTGCCAGCAGCCCTAATCCCGGACTACACTACAATGAGCAGTTCTTC. Translating it yields CASSPNPGLHYNEQFF.

The chain recombines TRBV15 with TRBJ1-4; unclear D gene. The CDR3 is 13 residues long. The germline CDR1 and CDR2 sequences are LNHNV and YYDKDF (reference sequence). With 6 bases removed from V and 3 bases from J, the gap between germline ends came to 8 bases. In DNA form, the CDR3 reads TGTGCCACCAGTTACCTATCTAATGAAAAACTGTTTTTT. Amino acid sequence: CATSYLSNEKLFF.

V and J are TRBV7-9 and TRBJ1-5, with no clear D. CDR1 and CDR2 (germline): SEHNR, FQNEAQ (reference sequence). The CDR3 extends over 14 amino acids. The ends were cut back, 5 bases at V and 2 bases at J, with 10 bases in the middle. Here the CDR3 DNA reads TGTGCCAGCAGCGCGGACGGGCGCAATCAGCCCCAGCATTTT. This encodes CASSADGRNQPQHF.

The V and J genes are TRBV5-1 and TRBJ2-3, with D possibly matching TRBD2 (6 bases). CDR1 SGHRS and CDR2 YFSETQ come from the germline V gene. CDR3 length: 14 residues. Trimming took off 5 bases at V and 1 base at J, with 11 bases between the two ends. The CDR3 loop reads CASRLEGGTDTQYF. In nucleotides, the CDR3 is TGCGCCAGCAGACTGGAGGGAGGCACAGATACGCAGTATTTT.

This clonotype showed up just a few times. The CDR3 sequence is CASSHRANYGYTF. CDR3 DNA sequence: TGTGCCAGCAGCCACAGAGCTAACTATGGCTACACCTTC. The V gene is TRBV11-2, the J gene TRBJ1-2; D is unresolved. This CDR3 has 13 amino acids. Germline CDR1 SGHAT, CDR2 FQNNGV. The V end lost 5 bases, the J end lost 0 bases, and 7 bases lay between the germline ends.

This clonotype has at least ten counts. At one boundary the junction diverges from the germline segment, which might be a read error. J is TRBJ2-7 and V is TRBV4-2; a possible D gene is TRBD2 (6 bases). This CDR3 has 15 residues. Germline V gene sequence: CDR1 LGHNA, CDR2 YNFKEQ. Here the CDR3 reads CASSQGPPAAGNLDF. CDR3 sequence (DNA): TGTGCCAGCAGCCAAGGGCCTCCTGCTGCGGGGAATTTGGACTTC.

In this sample, this clonotype turned up many times. The rearrangement links TRBV9 to TRBJ2-5; 8 positions match TRBD1. The CDR3 covers 14 residues. Germline V gives CDR1 SGDLS, CDR2 YYNGEE. V dropped 1 base and J dropped 4; count of bases not matched to a gene: 3. The CDR3, as DNA: TGTGCCAGCAGCGTATGGGGGACAGGAGAGACCCAGTACTTC. Protein product: CASSVWGTGETQYF.

This clonotype was counted only a few times. This chain's CDR3 is CASSNQGGTDTQYF. The CDR3 DNA sequence: TGTGCCAGCAGCAATCAGGGGGGCACAGATACGCAGTATTTT. This chain connects TRBV7-3 to TRBJ2-3, with TRBD1 identical over 7 bases. Germline trimming cut 5 bases from V and 1 base from J; bases unmatched to any gene: 3. This CDR3 has 14 residues. Germline-derived CDR1 and CDR2 are SGHTA and FQGTGA.

This chain links TRBV7-2 with TRBJ1-1, with D unresolved. Between the trimmed V and J ends, which lost 5 bases and 4 bases, there was a span of 14 bases. The CDR3 is made up of 14 amino acids. Looked up from germline, CDR1 is SGHTA and CDR2 is FQGNSA. The CDR3 coding sequence is TGTGCCAGCAGCCCCCCCACTTGGTCCACTGAAGCTTTCTTT. It translates to CASSPPTWSTEAFF.

The CDR3 reads CASRGRGPGELFF. CDR3 coding DNA: TGTGCCAGCAGAGGCAGGGGGCCCGGGGAGCTGTTTTTT. The V call is TRBV12-3 or TRBV12-4, the J call TRBJ2-2; 8 nucleotides line up with TRBD1. Trimming at V came to 6 bases and at J to 6 bases, leaving 3 bases not matched to a gene. This CDR3 is built from 13 residues.

Written as DNA, the CDR3 is TGCAGCGTGCGCCAGCCTAACACCGGGGAGCTGTTTTTT. Translating it yields CSVRQPNTGELFF. This chain uses TRBV29-1 with TRBJ2-2; the D is unclear. The CDR3 has 13 residues. Germline V gives CDR1 SQVTM, CDR2 ANQGSEA. Between the trimmed V and J ends, which lost 6 bases and 2 bases, there was a span of 10 bases.

The genes are TRBV24-1 and TRBJ2-3; D is possibly TRBD2 (6 bases). This CDR3 has 13 residues. The germline V gene encodes CDR1 KGHDR and CDR2 SFDVKD. Trimming took 8 bases from V and 3 from J, leaving 11 bases between them. CDR3 in DNA: TGTGCCACCATGGACTATCAGACAGATACGCAGTATTTT. Amino acids: CATMDYQTDTQYF.

V usage is TRBV7-8 and J usage is TRBJ2-7; D gene unclear. The V end was cut by 5 bases, the J end by 5 bases, with 16 bases between. Germline lookup yields CDR1 SGHVS and CDR2 FQNEAQ. The CDR3 sequence is 14 residues long. The CDR3 loop reads CASSPEVGINEQYV. The CDR3 region has the DNA TGTGCCAGCAGCCCCGAGGTGGGGATAAACGAGCAGTACGTC.

The chain uses TRBV11-2 and TRBJ2-1; D call uncertain. The CDR3 is 13 residues long. CDR1 is SGHAT, CDR2 FQNNGV, per germline. The germline V and J ends were trimmed by 4 bases and 3 bases, with 7 bases remaining between them. CDR3 bases: TGTGCCAGCAGCTCTTGGGACTACAATGAGCAGTTCTTC. This translates into CASSSWDYNEQFF.